Detailed here is one T cell receptor (beta chain). What it recognizes is unknown. MiXCR was run by TCRdb on the reads, yielding one entry per CDR3 protein. This table holds more than 500,000 distinct CDR3 sequences, 16% found once. Trimming shortened V by 0 bases and J by 7 bases, and 17 bases separated the two germline ends. Germline-derived CDR1 and CDR2 are SGDLS and YYNGEE. The CDR3 sequence is 15 residues long. This specimen belongs to a study of T cell repertoires in cytomegalovirus infection. Background on the study: Indications of both CMV infection and matching HLA type were provided by public TCR beta signatures.

Study findings and constraints: Clonotype analysis showed dominance of the ex vivo response by HLA-C-restricted CMV-specific TCR beta clonotypes. There were carriers of CMV plus the relevant HLA, and cumulative public TCR beta family frequency identified them.

Sequenced material: CD8+ T cells from PBMCs. This clonotype originated in a human donor in good health (CMV status not recorded). Some clones in this sample may be carry-over from other donors' samples. The chain combines TRBV9 with TRBJ2-7; D possibly uses TRBD1 or TRBD2 (6 bases each). The CDR3: CASSVAEGGLGEQYF. The CDR3 DNA reads TGTGCCAGCAGCGTAGCGGAGGGGGGCCTGGGGGAGCAGTACTTC.